These T cell receptor beta chains were read from a single sample in a study of regulatory T cells in long-lasting Graves disease. TCRdb used MiXCR to reprocess the multiplex PCR reads, holding one entry per CDR3 protein. The repertoire includes some 440,000 distinct CDR3 sequences, around 20% of them detected once, and 7.8% sits in the top ten. The sample in question was peripheral blood mononuclear cells (PBMCs), obtained when the disease was refractory, from a patient treated with antithyroid drugs. Every receptor here comes from a female donor with Graves disease. Each CDR3 is given with its conserved first and last residue. A D gene is named only where the DNA matches it firmly. Size is stated for part of the rows, as once, few or many counts, or as a class when the clone is expanded.

clone_size j_call v_call d_call cdr3_aa cdr3_nt
many TRBJ2-2 TRBV6-1 TRBD2 CASCGAGLAGSSGGELFF TGTGCCAGCTGCGGTGCCGGGCTAGCGGGGAGCTCAGGAGGGGAGCTGTTTTTT
few TRBJ2-1 TRBV15 - CATSRVTGVGQFF TGTGCCACCAGCAGAGTTACGGGGGTCGGGCAGTTCTTC
many TRBJ1-5 TRBV7-8 - CASSPNRQRNQPQHF TGTGCCAGCAGCCCTAATAGGCAGCGCAATCAGCCCCAGCATTTT
many TRBJ2-7 TRBV28 TRBD1 CASNTPRPGGHEQYF TGTGCCAGCAACACTCCTCGCCCAGGGGGCCACGAGCAGTACTTC
few TRBJ2-1 TRBV28 - CASSLNAGVRSDNEQFF TGTGCCAGCAGTCTTAACGCAGGGGTTCGAAGCGACAATGAGCAGTTCTTC
- TRBJ1-5 TRBV7-2 - CASSLGGKNQPQHF TGTGCCAGCAGCTTAGGAGGGAAAAATCAGCCCCAGCATTTT
many TRBJ1-1 TRBV6-1 - CASRRAGKNTEAFF TGTGCCAGCAGGCGAGCCGGGAAGAACACTGAAGCTTTCTTT
- TRBJ2-1 TRBV6-2/TRBV6-3 TRBD1 CASSYSTRDRWNNEQFF TGTGCCAGCAGTTACTCGACTCGGGACAGGTGGAACAATGAGCAGTTCTTC
- TRBJ2-1 TRBV5-1 TRBD1 CASSLAGRGLNNEQFF TGCGCCAGCAGCTTGGCCGGCAGGGGGCTTAACAATGAGCAGTTCTTC
many TRBJ2-5 TRBV3-1 TRBD1 CASSQVWGQSQETQYF TGTGCCAGCAGCCAAGTATGGGGACAGTCACAAGAGACCCAGTACTTC
many TRBJ2-7 TRBV3-1 TRBD1 CASSGAGTGVYEQYF TGTGCCAGCAGCGGCGCCGGGACAGGAGTCTACGAGCAGTACTTC
many TRBJ2-3 TRBV2 - CASSVGLLTDTQYF TGTGCCAGCAGTGTGGGACTCCTCACAGATACGCAGTATTTT
- TRBJ2-7 TRBV19 TRBD1 CASSKMVRSGTGERYF TGTGCCAGTAGTAAGATGGTTCGGTCCGGGACAGGGGAGCGATACTTC
many TRBJ2-5 TRBV7-2 - CASSSPRGSPSWGETQYF TGTGCCAGCAGCTCCCCTCGGGGGTCACCCTCCTGGGGAGAGACCCAGTACTTC
many TRBJ1-4 TRBV5-1 TRBD1 CASSFTGTGNEKLFF TGCGCCAGCAGCTTCACCGGGACAGGGAATGAAAAACTGTTTTTT
once TRBJ2-5 TRBV5-1 TRBD1 CASSGTGGYKGETQYF TGCGCCAGCAGCGGGACAGGGGGCTATAAGGGAGAGACCCAGTACTTC
few TRBJ1-2 TRBV6-2/TRBV6-3 - CASSEQGSYGYTF TGTGCCAGCAGTGAACAGGGAAGCTATGGCTACACCTTC
few TRBJ1-1 TRBV19 TRBD1 CASGQGALTEAFF TGTGCCAGCGGACAGGGGGCCCTAACTGAAGCTTTCTTT
many TRBJ2-5 TRBV12-3/TRBV12-4 - CASRGTRGLETQYF TGTGCCAGCAGAGGGACCAGGGGACTTGAGACCCAGTACTTC
- TRBJ2-7 TRBV6-2/TRBV6-3 - CATGPADSYEQYF TGTGCCACCGGACCTGCGGACTCCTACGAGCAGTACTTC
many TRBJ1-6 TRBV7-2 - CASNTRGSSPLHF TGTGCCAGCAACACGCGTGGAAGTTCACCCCTCCACTTT
- TRBJ1-2 TRBV18 - CASSPRQGYYGYTF TGTGCCAGCTCACCAAGGCAGGGGTACTATGGCTACACCTTC
- TRBJ2-5 TRBV20-1 TRBD2 CSALPLLGQKTSGLQETQYF TGCAGTGCTCTCCCTCTTTTGGGACAGAAGACTAGCGGGCTTCAAGAGACCCAGTACTTC
few TRBJ1-1 TRBV5-1 - CASSLQGSGEAFF TGCGCCAGCAGCCTCCAGGGCTCGGGTGAAGCTTTCTTT
- TRBJ2-2 TRBV5-1 TRBD2 CASSPRASGYTGELFF TGCGCCAGCAGCCCGCGAGCTAGCGGATACACCGGGGAGCTGTTTTTT
few TRBJ2-2 TRBV7-9 - CALRETAVPSGELFF TGTGCCCTCCGAGAGACGGCGGTTCCCAGCGGGGAGCTGTTTTTT
- TRBJ2-7 TRBV25-1 TRBD2 CASSAPAGANYEQYF TGTGCCAGCAGCGCTCCGGCGGGAGCTAACTACGAGCAGTACTTC
- TRBJ2-5 TRBV7-9 TRBD2 CASSSRVTSGNSETQYF TGTGCCAGCAGCTCCCGAGTCACTAGCGGGAATAGTGAGACCCAGTACTTC
- TRBJ1-1 TRBV6-2/TRBV6-3 TRBD1 CASRRDRGFGTEAFF TGTGCCAGCAGGAGGGACAGGGGGTTTGGGACTGAAGCTTTCTTT
few TRBJ2-7 TRBV20-1 TRBD1 CSARDRGRGEQYF TGCAGTGCCAGGGACAGGGGGAGGGGGGAGCAGTACTTC
many TRBJ1-1 TRBV6-1 - CASSTRTRASTEAFF TGTGCCAGCAGTACCCGGACCCGGGCGAGCACTGAAGCTTTCTTT
many TRBJ2-7 TRBV6-1 - CASSTRVLGQYF TGTGCCAGCAGTACCAGGGTTCTGGGGCAGTACTTC
many TRBJ2-2 TRBV15 - CATTTVDSGANTGELFF TGTGCCACCACCACCGTCGACAGCGGAGCGAACACCGGGGAGCTGTTTTTT
many TRBJ1-2 TRBV2 - CASSEVLRQVGGGYTF TGTGCCAGCAGTGAAGTCTTGAGACAGGTCGGCGGTGGCTACACCTTC
- TRBJ1-1 TRBV7-2 - CASSLGDAFF TGTGCCAGCAGCTTGGGTGACGCTTTCTTT
many TRBJ1-2 TRBV10-3 - CAISETRVRDYGYTF TGTGCCATCAGTGAGACCAGGGTAAGGGACTATGGCTACACCTTC
- TRBJ2-5 TRBV2 TRBD1 CASSAMGQSQETQYF TGTGCCAGCAGTGCTATGGGACAGAGCCAAGAGACCCAGTACTTC
many TRBJ2-3 TRBV2 TRBD2 CASSETAGLALDTQYF TGTGCCAGCAGTGAAACGGCGGGACTAGCTTTAGATACGCAGTATTTT
many TRBJ1-4 TRBV6-1 TRBD1 CASDRGREINEKLFF TGTGCCAGCGACAGGGGTCGGGAGATTAATGAAAAACTGTTTTTT
- TRBJ2-2 TRBV5-6 TRBD2 CASSLLTSGIVTGELFF TGTGCCAGCAGCCTGCTGACTAGCGGGATCGTCACCGGGGAGCTGTTTTTT
many TRBJ2-5 TRBV7-9 - CASSFRVDQETQYF TGTGCCAGCAGCTTTCGGGTGGATCAAGAGACCCAGTACTTC
many TRBJ2-7 TRBV28 TRBD2 CASSPGLALYEQYF TGTGCCAGCAGCCCGGGACTAGCACTATACGAGCAGTACTTC
few TRBJ2-3 TRBV28 TRBD2 CASSLSPLFPVAGERSDTQYF TGTGCCAGCAGTTTATCTCCTCTTTTTCCGGTAGCGGGAGAGAGGTCAGATACGCAGTATTTT
many TRBJ2-2 TRBV7-8 - CASSRGTNTGELFF TGTGCCAGCAGCAGAGGAACGAACACCGGGGAGCTGTTTTTT
few TRBJ2-1 TRBV25-1 - CASRFGSGQFF TGTGCCAGCCGATTCGGGTCAGGGCAGTTCTTC
many TRBJ2-7 TRBV12-3/TRBV12-4 - CASSLGWTVTYEQYF TGTGCCAGCAGTTTAGGGTGGACAGTCACCTACGAGCAGTACTTC
many TRBJ2-7 TRBV7-2 TRBD2 CASSLFRPSGGGEQYF TGTGCCAGCAGCTTATTTCGCCCTAGCGGTGGGGGCGAGCAGTACTTC
few TRBJ2-7 TRBV6-1 - CASSQFPGRTYEQYF TGTGCCAGCAGCCAATTCCCAGGACGGACCTACGAGCAGTACTTC
many TRBJ2-2 TRBV6-5 - CASSYSHGRVLWGELFF TGTGCCAGCAGTTACTCCCATGGAAGGGTCCTTTGGGGGGAGCTGTTTTTT
many TRBJ1-6 TRBV19 TRBD1 CASSMAGGFGSPLHF TGTGCCAGTAGTATGGCAGGGGGCTTCGGTTCACCCCTCCACTTT